This TCR beta chain was identified in a study of T cells in Graves' hyperthyroidism and ophthalmopathy. Graves' hyperthyroidism qualified as stable when ophthalmopathy did not progress within 18 months. Those with hyperthyroidism were 18 to 65 years old, newly diagnosed, and ill for under 2 months. The CDR3 contains 16 residues. Germline V gene sequence: CDR1 SEHNR, CDR2 FQNEAQ (reference sequence). Trimming took 1 base from V and 2 from J, leaving 12 bases between them. Amplification of TCR beta CDR3 regions used RNA as the template. RT-PCR in the first round (using the HTBI primer set) targeted the TCR CDR3. One entry per CDR3 protein, called by TCRdb with MiXCR from the multiplex PCR reads. Of over 550,000 distinct CDR3 sequences in the sample, 16% were seen once.

The sample taken for sequencing was blood. This chain joins TRBV7-9 and TRBJ1-3; D remains unclear. This sequence was found in a woman aged 18-30 years with Graves' hyperthyroidism. The CDR3 spells CASSLEWARTGNTIYF. The CDR3 bases are TGTGCCAGCAGCTTAGAGTGGGCAAGAACTGGAAACACCATATATTTT.